This TCR beta chain was captured by sequencing in a study of CD8+ T cells in alopecia areata. Broader study findings: Resident alphabeta T cells of normal skin are also sequenced in scalp samples. The study found higher clonality in lesional than normal scalp, especially in alopecia totalis/universalis.

V was cut by 6 bases and J by 5 bases, with 16 bases left in between. Per the germline V gene, CDR1 is MNHNS and CDR2 is SASEGT. This CDR3 spans 14 amino acids. After isolation, RNA underwent reverse transcription to generate cDNA as the sequencing template. Profiled with immunoSEQ multiplex PCR; TCRdb holds only in-frame clones, not every one. The sample has 100,000 to 120,000 clones; 58% are singletons. This clone has only a few counts. Its cognate antigen is unknown. Lesional scalp punch biopsies and peripheral blood came from alopecia areata patients. Sorting from PBMCs produced CD4+ and CD8+ T cells.

This clonotype was sampled from a human donor with alopecia areata. The gene calls are TRBV6-1 and TRBJ1-1; possibly TRBD1 for D (5 bases). Sequenced sample: NKG2D-low CD8+ T cells sorted from blood. The CDR3 coding sequence is TGTGCCAGCAGAGAGACCGGGACGCGAACTGAAGCTTTCTTT. It specifies CASRETGTRTEAFF.